Below are 4 T cell receptor beta chains sequenced from a single sample in a study of identifying expanded T cells in peripheral blood (dated by TCRdb to between 2019 and 2020). Receptor libraries were prepared by the immunoSEQ multiplex PCR assay. In its TCRdb copy, this immuneACCESS table keeps in-frame sequences only and misses some clones. Where compared with another copy, unresolved V genes explain less than half of these, and the others have no known cause. In all, the sample holds 81,000 or so clones, and 84% of those were seen once. The ten largest make up roughly a fifth of the sample. The sample was blood. Receptors were obtained from a person between 18 and 75 years old in good health.

The chain employs TRBV28 and TRBJ1-1; D gene uncertain. The V gene lost 5 bases and the J gene lost 2 bases, with 6 bases spanning the gap. Germline V gene data show CDR1 as MDHEN and CDR2 as SYDVKM. CDR3 length: 12 amino acids. The CDR3 reads CASSQRNTEAFF. The CDR3 DNA sequence: TGTGCCAGCAGTCAAAGAAACACTGAAGCTTTCTTT.

The genes are TRBV16 and TRBJ2-1; D is unresolved. CDR1 KGHSY and CDR2 FQNENV come from the germline V gene. V gave up 1 base and J gave up 6 bases, with 7 bases separating them. This CDR3 has 13 amino acids. DNA of the CDR3: TGTGCCAGCAGCCAATTAGAGGTCAATGAGCAGTTCTTC. Translating it yields CASSQLEVNEQFF. Complete variable domain (other parts from reference TRBV16 and TRBJ2-1): GEEVAQTPKHLVRGEGQKAKLYCAPIKGHSYVFWYQQVLKNEFKFLISFQNENVFDETGMPKERFSAKCLPNSPCSLEIQATKLEDSAVYFCASSQLEVNEQFFGPGTRLTVL.

The rearrangement uses TRBV7-8 and TRBJ2-7, with D unclear. Germline loops: CDR1 SGHVS, CDR2 FQNEAQ. V was cut by 2 bases and J by 0 bases, with 11 bases left in between. This CDR3 has 15 residues. The CDR3 DNA reads TGTGCCAGCAGCTTATCTGGTAGAAGCTCCTACGAGCAGTACTTC. It is translated as CASSLSGRSSYEQYF.

The chain links TRBV29-1 to TRBJ2-1; 14 bases align to TRBD2. Germline V lookup: CDR1 SQVTM, CDR2 ANQGSEA. Germline trimming cut 8 bases from V and 8 bases from J; bases unmatched to any gene: 5. This CDR3 is built from 13 residues. Here the CDR3 reads CSSGTSGSHEQFF. DNA for the CDR3: TGCAGCTCAGGGACTAGCGGGAGTCATGAGCAGTTCTTC.